A single sample is the source of the 19 T cell receptor beta chains below, sequenced in a study of T cells in Graves' hyperthyroidism and ophthalmopathy. RNA transcripts provided the source from which TCR beta CDR3 regions were amplified. Initially, a first-round RT-PCR of the TCR CDR3 employed the HTBI primer set. TCRdb used MiXCR to reprocess the multiplex PCR reads, holding one entry per CDR3 protein. This table has roughly 170,000 distinct CDR3 sequences, over 15% appearing once. The sequenced material came from blood. These receptors all stem from a woman aged 50 to 65 with Graves' hyperthyroidism.

This clonotype showed up many times. This rearrangement joins TRBV28 to TRBJ1-2; D call uncertain. The CDR3 sequence is 17 residues long. V was trimmed by 3 bases and J by 3 bases, leaving 20 bases between them. Germline V CDR1 and CDR2: MDHEN, SYDVKM. In DNA, the CDR3 is TGTGCCAGCAGTTTCAGTTGGCGCGACCCTTCGGACTATGGCTACACCTTC. It specifies CASSFSWRDPSDYGYTF.

The chain employs TRBV19 and TRBJ2-1; no clear D. V lost 2 bases to trimming and J lost 2 bases, with 4 bases between them. This CDR3 contains 13 residues. CDR1 is LNHDA and CDR2 is SQIVND in the germline V gene (reference sequence). CDR3 protein: CASSIRTYNEQFF. The DNA of the CDR3 is TGTGCCAGTAGTATACGGACCTACAATGAGCAGTTCTTC. Complete variable domain (other parts from reference TRBV19 and TRBJ2-1): DGGITQSPKYLFRKEGQNVTLSCEQNLNHDAMYWYRQDPGQGLRLIYYSQIVNDFQKGDIAEGYSVSREKKESFPLTVTSAQKNPTAFYLCASSIRTYNEQFFGPGTRLTVL.

J is TRBJ2-7 and V is TRBV24-1; 10 bases are shared with TRBD1. J gave up 3 bases and V 3 bases, and 4 bases lay outside the gene matches. The CDR3 has 15 amino acids. The germline V gene has CDR1 KGHDR and CDR2 SFDVKD. CDR3 bases: TGTGCCACCAGTGATGCCGGACAGGGGGGCTACGAGCAGTACTTC. It specifies CATSDAGQGGYEQYF.

This clonotype has a single count. A read error is possible here, since a much larger clone lies one base away. This sequence joins TRBV9 and TRBJ2-1; 8 nucleotides line up with TRBD2. The trim removed 7 bases at V and 5 bases at J, leaving 5 bases unmatched. The CDR3 consists of 13 residues. Germline V gene sequence: CDR1 SGDLS, CDR2 YYNGEE. The DNA for the CDR3 is TGTGCCAGCGATACTAGCGGACACAATGAGCAGTTCTTC. It yields the protein CASDTSGHNEQFF.

This clonotype came up many times. V gene TRBV12-3 or TRBV12-4 combines with J gene TRBJ2-3; 8 bases are shared with TRBD1. This CDR3 contains 15 residues. V shed 6 bases, J shed 2 bases, and the junction held 7 bases outside the gene matches. The CDR3 protein is CASRPTGVLTDTQYF. CDR3 DNA: TGTGCCAGCAGGCCGACAGGGGTTCTCACAGATACGCAGTATTTT.

The V gene is TRBV20-1, the J gene TRBJ2-5; the D gene is possibly TRBD1 (5 bases). V was cut by 1 base and J by 7 bases, with 13 bases left in between. CDR3 length equals 13 residues. Germline V gene data show CDR1 as DFQATT and CDR2 as SNEGSKA (reference sequence). CDR3 residues: CSARGPQQGTQYF. CDR3 bases: TGCAGTGCTAGAGGTCCACAGCAGGGGACCCAGTACTTC.

This clonotype was recorded at least ten times. The CDR3 DNA reads TGTGCCAGCAGCTTAGCGCCACAGCGCACAGATACGCAGTATTTT. Translation: CASSLAPQRTDTQYF. V is TRBV7-2 and J is TRBJ2-3; D is unclear. Germline CDR1 is SGHTA and CDR2 is FQGNSA. The CDR3 spans 15 residues. V was shortened by 0 bases and J by 1 base, with 8 bases between the two germline ends.

This clonotype showed up just a few times. The chain is built from TRBV7-8 and TRBJ1-4; 9 bases fit TRBD1. The CDR3 runs to 18 residues. The germline CDR1 and CDR2 sequences are SGHVS and FQNEAQ. V shed 5 bases, J shed 5 bases, and the junction held 15 bases outside the gene matches. In DNA form, the CDR3 reads TGTGCCAGCAGCCAACCTCCGACAGGGGGGTCGAGCAATGAAAAACTGTTTTTT. Residues: CASSQPPTGGSSNEKLFF.

This clonotype has ten or more counts. This may be a read error, as it is one base from a much larger clone. The genes are TRBV28 and TRBJ2-7; perhaps TRBD1 as D (6 bases). The V end lost 6 bases, the J end lost 5 bases, and 14 bases lay between the germline ends. The CDR3 is 13 residues long. In germline, CDR1 is MDHEN, CDR2 SYDVKM. In DNA form, the CDR3 reads TGTGCCAGCAGCTCCGGGACATACCACGAGCAGTACTTC. This gives the protein CASSSGTYHEQYF.

This clonotype has only a few counts. V usage is TRBV3-1 and J usage is TRBJ1-5, with D uncertain. The CDR3 extends over 15 amino acids. CDR1 and CDR2 from the germline V gene are LGHDT and YNNKEL (reference sequence). The V end was cut by 0 bases, the J end by 7 bases, with 13 bases between. DNA for the CDR3: TGTGCCAGCAGCCAAGACAGGAGCCCACAACAGCCCCAGCATTTT. This sequence encodes CASSQDRSPQQPQHF.

This clonotype has a count of ten or more. The rearrangement links TRBV3-1 to TRBJ1-5, with D uncertain. The germline gives CDR1 LGHDT, CDR2 YNNKEL (reference sequence). The length of the CDR3 is 15 residues. V lost 3 bases and J lost 3, with 12 bases in between. CDR3 sequence reads: CASSHGHGPNQPQHF. The CDR3 nucleotides read TGTGCCAGCAGCCACGGGCACGGCCCCAATCAGCCCCAGCATTTT.

There are many counts of this clonotype. The chain employs TRBV11-3 and TRBJ2-3; weak D call: TRBD1 (5 bases). CDR1 and CDR2 (germline): SGHNT, YENEEA. The CDR3 is 15 amino acids. V lost 2 bases and J lost 3, with 12 bases in between. The CDR3, as DNA: TGTGCCAGCAGCTTAATTAAGGGGTCGACAGATACGCAGTATTTT. This encodes CASSLIKGSTDTQYF. The complete variable domain, with remaining parts taken from reference TRBV11-3 and TRBJ2-3, reads EAGVVQSPRYKIIEKKQPVAFWCNPISGHNTLYWYLQNLGQGPELLIRYENEEAVDDSQLPKDRFSAERLKGVDSTLKIQPAELGDSAVYLCASSLIKGSTDTQYFGPGTRLTVL.

The chain links TRBV5-1 to TRBJ1-1, with 9 bases matching TRBD1. This CDR3 is built from 15 residues. Germline assignment: CDR1 SGHRS and CDR2 YFSETQ. V dropped 4 bases and J dropped 5; count of bases not matched to a gene: 9. As DNA, the CDR3 is TGCGCCAGCAGCCAGAAGGGGGACAGGGAAACTGAAGCTTTCTTT. As protein: CASSQKGDRETEAFF.

This clonotype was seen at least ten times. V is TRBV24-1 and J is TRBJ2-1; 8 bases are a match to TRBD1. After removal of 4 bases from V and 6 bases from J, the junction contained 7 bases not matched to a gene. The CDR3 runs to 15 residues. The germline V gene encodes CDR1 KGHDR and CDR2 SFDVKD. In DNA form, the CDR3 reads TGTGCCACCAGTGACCCCTACGGACAGGGCAATGAGCAGTTCTTC. Protein: CATSDPYGQGNEQFF.

This clonotype was counted at least ten times. J is TRBJ2-5 and V is TRBV24-1, with TRBD2 matching over 7 bases. The germline V gene encodes CDR1 KGHDR and CDR2 SFDVKD. The CDR3 spans 15 residues. V shed 0 bases, J shed 3 bases, and the junction held 3 bases outside the gene matches. In DNA, the CDR3 is TGTGCCACCAGTGATTTGGGGGGGGGGAAAGAGACCCAGTACTTC. Encoded protein: CATSDLGGGKETQYF.

This clonotype has ten or more counts. The genes are TRBV19 and TRBJ1-2; D is uncertain. This CDR3 contains 12 residues. The germline gives CDR1 LNHDA, CDR2 SQIVND (reference sequence). Trimming removed 5 bases at V and 8 bases at J, with 12 bases between. Here the CDR3 DNA reads TGTGCCAGTAGTTCCGGGGTTCGCGGCTACACCTTC. Protein sequence: CASSSGVRGYTF.

This clonotype was detected ten times or more. V gene TRBV19 combines with J gene TRBJ2-3; D is unresolved. V was clipped by 6 bases and J by 3 bases, with 16 bases between them. From germline, CDR1 is LNHDA and CDR2 SQIVND (reference sequence). The CDR3 is 15 amino acids. The CDR3, as DNA: TGTGCCAGTAGCCTCAGAACCCTCTCGACAGATACGCAGTATTTT. Protein sequence: CASSLRTLSTDTQYF.

This clonotype was counted many times. This chain uses TRBV3-1 with TRBJ2-7; D gene ambiguous. Germline lookup yields CDR1 LGHDT and CDR2 YNNKEL (reference sequence). Trimming pared 0 bases from V and 3 bases from J, leaving 3 bases between. This CDR3 region has 12 residues. The CDR3: CASSQDSYEQYF. The DNA of the CDR3 is TGTGCCAGCAGCCAAGACAGCTACGAGCAGTACTTC.

The V and J genes are TRBV2 and TRBJ1-1; unclear D gene. The CDR3 covers 15 residues. Germline CDR1 is SNHLY and CDR2 is FYNNEI. Trimming cost V 2 bases and J 0 bases, with 10 bases left between them. The CDR3 here is CASSETAFMNTEAFF. In nucleotides, the CDR3 is TGTGCCAGCAGTGAAACGGCCTTCATGAACACTGAAGCTTTCTTT.